The subject of this entry is one T cell receptor beta chain. The antigen is unknown. The CDR3 runs 16 residues. Germline CDR1 reads LNHNV; CDR2 reads YYDKDF (reference sequence). The V and J ends lost 2 bases and 0 bases respectively, with 10 bases between them. This sample stems from a study of T-cell memory formation after mild COVID-19. At the level of the study: TCR clusters were largely donor specific. Study-level points and caveats: Mostly located in CM and EM were contracting CD4+ clones, with contracting CD8+ clones located in EMRA. Among clones contracting day 15 to 85, CD4/CD8 was balanced, whereas later expanders leaned CD4+.

TCR alpha and TCR beta cDNA libraries with sample barcodes and UMIs came from 5'RACE using constant-segment primers. TCRdb analysed the 5' RACE reads with MiXCR anew, one entry per CDR3 protein. The data hold hundreds of thousands of distinct CDR3 sequences, with about 23% observed a single time. The clonotype comes from an adult woman who had mild COVID-19 (a few samples of this study predate the infection). Cell type and time point are not known. What was sequenced was PBMCs or a T cell subset sorted from them (not recorded which). The V call is TRBV15, the J call TRBJ1-4; D gene uncertain. In nucleotides, the CDR3 is TGTGCCACCAGCAGATCCACAGCTACAACTAATGAAAAACTGTTTTTT. Translating gives CATSRSTATTNEKLFF.